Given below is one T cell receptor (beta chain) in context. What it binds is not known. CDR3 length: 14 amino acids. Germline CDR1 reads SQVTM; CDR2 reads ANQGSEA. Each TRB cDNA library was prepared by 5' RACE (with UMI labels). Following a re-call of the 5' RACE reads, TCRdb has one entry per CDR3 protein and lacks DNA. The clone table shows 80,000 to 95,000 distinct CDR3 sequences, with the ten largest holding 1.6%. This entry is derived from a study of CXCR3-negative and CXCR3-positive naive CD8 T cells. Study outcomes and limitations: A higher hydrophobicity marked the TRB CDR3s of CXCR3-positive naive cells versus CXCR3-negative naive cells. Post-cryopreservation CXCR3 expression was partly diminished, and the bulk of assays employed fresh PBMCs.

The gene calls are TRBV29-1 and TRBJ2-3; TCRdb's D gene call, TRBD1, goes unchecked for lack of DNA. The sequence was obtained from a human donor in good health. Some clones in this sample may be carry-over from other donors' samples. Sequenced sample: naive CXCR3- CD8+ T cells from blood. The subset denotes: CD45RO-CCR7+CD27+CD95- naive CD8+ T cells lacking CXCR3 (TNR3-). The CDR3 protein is CSVEEGQGWDTQYF.